The 13 T cell receptor beta chains reported below all come from one sample, sequenced in a study of shared clonotypes between healthy human individuals. Clones were read by immunoSEQ multiplex PCR, and TCRdb kept only the in-frame ones, dropping some. The repertoire holds some 360,000 clones, with around 67% as singletons. The sample taken for sequencing was memory CD4+ T cells sorted from blood. Subset defined: CD45RA-negative fraction. These receptor sequences come from a man aged 30 to 45 in good health.

V gene TRBV7-9 combines with J gene TRBJ1-5; possibly TRBD1 for D (6 bases). CDR3 length equals 14 residues. Trimming removed 5 bases at V and 4 bases at J, with 12 bases between. Germline CDR1 is SEHNR and CDR2 is FQNEAQ (reference sequence). CDR3 sequence: CASSAGVENQPQHF. CDR3 sequence (DNA): TGTGCCAGCAGCGCAGGGGTTGAGAATCAGCCCCAGCATTTT. Looking up the rest from reference TRBV7-9 and TRBJ1-5 gives the full variable domain: DTGVSQNPRHKITKRGQNVTFRCDPISEHNRLYWYRQTLGQGPEFLTYFQNEAQLEKSRLLSDRFSAERPKGSFSTLEIQRTEQGDSAMYLCASSAGVENQPQHFGDGTRLSIL.

The genes are TRBV2 and TRBJ2-1, with D possibly TRBD1 on 6 matching bases. V dropped 5 bases and J dropped 0 bases, with 11 bases sitting between them. The V gene's germline CDR1 is SNHLY and CDR2 FYNNEI. CDR3 length: 15 residues. CDR3 DNA: TGTGCCAGCAGTACTACAGGGAGCTCCTACAATGAGCAGTTCTTC. It codes for CASSTTGSSYNEQFF.

This rearrangement joins TRBV28 to TRBJ1-4, with TRBD1 identical over 7 bases. V shed 7 bases, J shed 8 bases, and the junction held 4 bases outside the gene matches. Per the germline V gene, CDR1 is MDHEN and CDR2 is SYDVKM. CDR3 length: 12 amino acids. The CDR3 spells CASTRQGEKLFF. For the CDR3, the DNA is TGTGCCAGCACCCGACAGGGCGAAAAACTGTTTTTT.

This chain joins TRBV5-1 and TRBJ1-4; TRBD1 agrees at 7 bases. The germline CDR1 and CDR2 sequences are SGHRS and YFSETQ. The CDR3 contains 17 residues. J lost 8 bases, V lost 4 bases, and 17 bases had no gene match. CDR3 protein: CASSPTALGDRNEKLFF. The CDR3 DNA follows: TGCGCCAGCAGCCCGACCGCCTTAGGGGACAGAAACGAAAAACTGTTTTTT. The variable domain in full, completed from reference TRBV5-1 and TRBJ1-4, reads KAGVTQTPRYLIKTRGQQVTLSCSPISGHRSVSWYQQTPGQGLQFLFEYFSETQRNKGNFPGRFSGRQFSNSRSEMNVSTLELGDSALYLCASSPTALGDRNEKLFFGSGTQLSVL.

The chain recombines TRBV5-1 with TRBJ2-7; possible D gene TRBD2, 5 bases. V lost 1 base, J lost 4 bases, and 18 bases lay in between. Germline V CDR1 and CDR2: SGHRS, YFSETQ. CDR3 length equals 16 residues. CDR3 in DNA: TGCGCCAGCAGCTTGAACTTACTAGAGATAGGTTACGAGCAGTACTTC. It encodes CASSLNLLEIGYEQYF.

This clone was detected only a few times. The chain couples TRBV9 to TRBJ1-5; maybe TRBD1 (5 bases). V was cut by 4 bases and J by 7 bases, with 12 bases left in between. In germline, CDR1 is SGDLS, CDR2 YYNGEE. The CDR3 has 13 residues. The CDR3: CASSHSGLQPQHF. CDR3 in DNA: TGTGCCAGCAGCCATTCAGGGTTGCAGCCCCAGCATTTT.

V usage is TRBV6-5 and J usage is TRBJ1-2; no clear D. Per the germline V gene, CDR1 is MNHEY and CDR2 is SVGAGI. This CDR3 has 14 residues. The V gene lost 5 bases and the J gene lost 4 bases, with 14 bases spanning the gap. In DNA form, the CDR3 reads TGTGCCAGCAGTCGAGTTGGATATTCCTATGGCTACACCTTC. Protein product: CASSRVGYSYGYTF.

There are a few counts of this clone. This chain uses TRBV7-9 with TRBJ2-7, with D possibly matching TRBD1 (7 bases). The CDR3 contains 12 residues. V was clipped by 7 bases and J by 7 bases, with 14 bases between them. Germline V lookup: CDR1 SEHNR, CDR2 FQNEAQ (reference sequence). The CDR3 protein is CASNLSGGEQYF. The DNA of the CDR3 is TGTGCCAGCAACCTCTCAGGGGGGGAGCAGTACTTC.

The table lists this clone with a few counts. This chain connects TRBV5-4 to TRBJ2-3, with TRBD2 identical over 10 bases. CDR1 and CDR2 (germline): SGHNT, YYREEE (reference sequence). This CDR3 is 16 amino acids long. V lost 4 bases, J lost 10 bases, and 15 bases stayed unmatched. CDR3 in DNA: TGTGCCAGCAGCCCAACCTCGGGGTGGCTAGCGGGGGCGCAGTATTTT. It yields the protein CASSPTSGWLAGAQYF.

This chain connects TRBV5-1 to TRBJ2-2; 8 nucleotides agree with TRBD2. The CDR3 contains 16 residues. Germline CDR1 reads SGHRS; CDR2 reads YFSETQ. Germline trimming cut 2 bases from V and 1 base from J; bases unmatched to any gene: 4. The CDR3, as DNA: TGCGCCAGCAGCTTCTTAGCGGGGCTGAACACCGGGGAGCTGTTTTTT. Its protein is CASSFLAGLNTGELFF.

This clone was found a few times. The V and J genes are TRBV7-2 and TRBJ2-7; D is perhaps TRBD2 (6 bases). The CDR3 spans 15 residues. CDR1 SGHTA and CDR2 FQGNSA come from the germline V gene. V was cut by 5 bases and J by 2 bases, with 16 bases left in between. This chain's CDR3 is CASSPRPGETYEQYF. The CDR3 coding sequence is TGTGCCAGCAGCCCCCGACCGGGAGAGACCTACGAGCAGTACTTC.

The chain employs TRBV2 and TRBJ1-2; the D gene is possibly TRBD1 (5 bases). Germline V gene data show CDR1 as SNHLY and CDR2 as FYNNEI. V lost 6 bases and J lost 7, with 15 bases in between. The CDR3 spans 13 residues. CDR3 region: CASSSGALGGYTF. CDR3 DNA sequence: TGTGCCAGCAGCTCCGGGGCTTTGGGTGGCTACACCTTC.

The chain couples TRBV12-5 to TRBJ2-2; the D is unclear. V shed 4 bases and J shed 5 bases, with 5 bases lying between them. This CDR3 is 12 amino acids long. The germline V gene encodes CDR1 LGHNT and CDR2 FRNRAP. The chain's CDR3 is CASGSRTGELFF. The DNA for the CDR3 is TGTGCTAGTGGTTCACGGACCGGGGAGCTGTTTTTT.